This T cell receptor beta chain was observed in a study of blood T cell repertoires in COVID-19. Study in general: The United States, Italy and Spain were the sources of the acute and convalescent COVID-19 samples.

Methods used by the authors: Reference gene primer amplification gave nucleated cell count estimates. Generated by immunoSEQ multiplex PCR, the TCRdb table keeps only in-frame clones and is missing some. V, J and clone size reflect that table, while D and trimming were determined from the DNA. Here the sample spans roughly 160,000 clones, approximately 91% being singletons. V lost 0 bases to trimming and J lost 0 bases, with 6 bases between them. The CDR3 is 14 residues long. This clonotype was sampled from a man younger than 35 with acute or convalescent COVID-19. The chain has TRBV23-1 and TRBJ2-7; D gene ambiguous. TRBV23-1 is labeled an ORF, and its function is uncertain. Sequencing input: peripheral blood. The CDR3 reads CASSQSGSSYEQYF. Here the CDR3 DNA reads TGCGCCAGCAGTCAATCCGGTTCCTCCTACGAGCAGTACTTC.